The next 28 T cell receptor beta chains were all read from a single sample in a study of cytomegalovirus exposure and HLA in healthy donors. The primer mix had 60 Vbeta and 13 Jbeta primers. Clones were sequenced by immunoSEQ multiplex PCR, and TCRdb holds only the in-frame ones, with some missing. The sample totals 60,000 to 100,000 clones. Sequences were obtained from PBMCs. Receptor source: a young man in good health and CMV-seronegative.

The rearrangement joins TRBV6-1 to TRBJ2-7; a possible D gene is TRBD2 (5 bases). The CDR3 loop spans 16 amino acids. Germline V gene sequence: CDR1 MNHNS, CDR2 SASEGT. The V and J ends lost 1 base and 2 bases respectively, with 15 bases between them. This CDR3 is CASSEDGSGSTYEQYF. CDR3 nucleotide sequence: TGTGCCAGCAGTGAAGATGGGAGCGGTAGTACCTACGAGCAGTACTTC.

V usage is TRBV29-1 and J usage is TRBJ2-1; 8 bases map to TRBD1. With 7 bases clipped from V and 3 bases from J, the junction kept 5 bases outside the gene matches. The CDR3 is 13 amino acids. Germline CDR1 is SQVTM and CDR2 is ANQGSEA. CDR3 protein: CSADRGGYNEQFF. The CDR3 region has the DNA TGCAGCGCCGACAGGGGAGGCTACAATGAGCAGTTCTTC.

The J gene is TRBJ2-1, the V gene TRBV15, with TRBD1 matching over 8 bases. The CDR3 is made up of 16 amino acids. CDR1 and CDR2 (germline): LNHNV, YYDKDF (reference sequence). Trimming took 4 bases from V and 4 from J; bases not matched to a gene: 9. CDR3 in amino acids: CATSNGRDRRYNEQFF. DNA for the CDR3: TGTGCCACCAGCAACGGACGGGACAGGCGGTACAATGAGCAGTTCTTC.

The rearrangement joins TRBV6-5 to TRBJ1-2; 7 nucleotides line up with TRBD1. Looked up from germline, CDR1 is MNHEY and CDR2 is SVGAGI. The ends lost 2 bases at V and 5 bases at J; junction bases unmatched: 5. The CDR3 consists of 14 residues. The CDR3 is CASSYRDSLYGYTF. The CDR3 DNA is TGTGCCAGCAGTTACCGGGACAGTCTATATGGCTACACCTTC.

The chain combines TRBV11-3 with TRBJ2-1; 10 bases are shared with TRBD2. Unmatched junction bases numbered 11, after V lost 0 bases and J lost 6 bases. Germline V lookup: CDR1 SGHNT, CDR2 YENEEA. The CDR3 runs to 18 residues. The CDR3 nucleotides are TGTGCCAGCAGCTTAGAGATTGGGCTAGCGGGAGAATCCAATGAGCAGTTCTTC. Encoded protein: CASSLEIGLAGESNEQFF.

The rearrangement uses TRBV2 and TRBJ2-7, with 7 bases aligning to TRBD1. The CDR3 contains 15 residues. V dropped 6 bases and J dropped 4; count of bases not matched to a gene: 12. CDR1 and CDR2 (germline): SNHLY, FYNNEI. The CDR3 sequence is CASRDTTGYLYEQYF. The CDR3 DNA sequence: TGTGCCAGCAGAGATACGACAGGGTATCTTTACGAGCAGTACTTC.

The J gene is TRBJ2-3, the V gene TRBV25-1; 8 bases agree with TRBD2. CDR3 length: 13 amino acids. V shed 7 bases, J shed 0 bases, and the junction held 0 bases outside the gene matches. Germline-derived CDR1 and CDR2 are MGHDK and SYGVNS. As DNA, the CDR3 is TGTGCCAGCACTAGCGGGAGCACAGATACGCAGTATTTT. Its protein product is CASTSGSTDTQYF.

The CDR3 sequence is CASSRQLAGTGGRDNYGYTF. The CDR3 bases are TGCGCCAGCAGCCGACAGTTGGCCGGGACAGGGGGCCGAGATAACTATGGCTACACCTTC. The V and J genes are TRBV4-3 and TRBJ1-2, with 12 bases aligning to TRBD1. The germline gives CDR1 LGHNA, CDR2 YSLEER. CDR3 size: 20 residues. The V segment lost 4 bases and the J segment 1 base; nucleotides outside the gene matches: 16.

The CDR3 DNA reads as TGTGCCAGCAAGCGACAGGGGGTTAATTCACCCCTCCACTTT. This encodes CASKRQGVNSPLHF. V and J are TRBV2 and TRBJ1-6, with 9 nucleotides matching TRBD1. The V gene's germline CDR1 is SNHLY and CDR2 FYNNEI. The V and J ends lost 7 bases and 6 bases, in that order; junction bases with no gene match: 4. The length of the CDR3 is 14 residues.

The chain is built from TRBV18 and TRBJ1-4, with no clear D. Trimming pared 4 bases from V and 8 bases from J, leaving 8 bases between. Germline CDR1 is KGHSH and CDR2 is LQKENI. The CDR3 covers 12 residues. The CDR3 region is CASSRLGEKLFF. The DNA for the CDR3 is TGTGCCAGCTCACGGTTGGGCGAAAAACTGTTTTTT.

V is TRBV14 and J is TRBJ1-1; 7 bases map to TRBD1. The CDR3 consists of 13 residues. Germline V gene sequence: CDR1 SGHDN, CDR2 FVKESK. The J segment lost 8 bases and the V segment lost 5 bases, leaving 8 bases of the junction unmatched. This CDR3 reads CASSVQGPGEAFF. Here the CDR3 DNA reads TGTGCCAGCAGCGTACAGGGGCCGGGCGAAGCTTTCTTT.

J is TRBJ2-7 and V is TRBV7-6, with 9 bases that match TRBD1. This CDR3 is 16 amino acids long. V shed 4 bases and J 2 bases; nucleotides not matched to a gene: 9. CDR1 is SGHVS and CDR2 is FNYEAQ in the germline V gene. The DNA for the CDR3 is TGTGCCAGCAGCTCCTCGGACAGGGGAGGGACCTACGAGCAGTACTTC. It translates to CASSSSDRGGTYEQYF.

The chain couples TRBV25-1 to TRBJ1-2; D is unresolved. Deletions cut 4 bases from V and 5 bases from J, with 8 bases between. This CDR3 contains 12 residues. In germline, CDR1 is MGHDK, CDR2 SYGVNS. The DNA for the CDR3 is TGTGCCAGCAGTGTTAGTAGATATGGCTACACCTTC. Translation gives CASSVSRYGYTF.

This chain connects TRBV5-1 to TRBJ2-1; 9 positions match TRBD2. This CDR3 spans 17 amino acids. Germline V gene data show CDR1 as SGHRS and CDR2 as YFSETQ. Unmatched junction bases numbered 12, after V lost 3 bases and J lost 5 bases. The CDR3 DNA reads as TGCGCCAGCAGCTCGGACAAAGGACTAGCGTCTAACAATGAGCAGTTCTTC. This codes for CASSSDKGLASNNEQFF.

The chain employs TRBV19 and TRBJ2-5; 7 nucleotides line up with TRBD1. Germline-derived CDR1 and CDR2 are LNHDA and SQIVND (reference sequence). This CDR3 comprises 14 residues. The trim removed 5 bases at V and 5 bases at J, leaving 8 bases unmatched. The CDR3 sequence is CASSSYRGRETQYF. In nucleotides, the CDR3 is TGTGCCAGTAGTTCATACAGGGGACGGGAGACCCAGTACTTC. Based on the CDR3 plus reference TRBV19 and TRBJ2-5, the full variable domain is DGGITQSPKYLFRKEGQNVTLSCEQNLNHDAMYWYRQDPGQGLRLIYYSQIVNDFQKGDIAEGYSVSREKKESFPLTVTSAQKNPTAFYLCASSSYRGRETQYFGPGTRLLVL.

The rearrangement uses TRBV6-5 and TRBJ1-5; perhaps TRBD1 as D (5 bases). CDR1 and CDR2 (germline): MNHEY, SVGAGI. The V end was cut by 6 bases, the J end by 0 bases, with 12 bases between. CDR3 length: 15 residues. CDR3 sequence reads: CASRPGLGSNQPQHF. The CDR3 nucleotides are TGTGCCAGCAGACCGGGACTCGGTAGCAATCAGCCCCAGCATTTT.

The V and J genes are TRBV28 and TRBJ2-7; the D gene is possibly TRBD1 (6 bases). CDR3 size: 16 residues. Germline V CDR1 and CDR2: MDHEN, SYDVKM. Trimming shortened V by 3 bases and J by 0 bases, and 15 bases separated the two germline ends. CDR3 region: CASSFGPQDSSYEQYF. The CDR3 DNA follows: TGTGCCAGCAGTTTCGGGCCTCAGGACAGCTCCTACGAGCAGTACTTC. Filled out from reference TRBV28 and TRBJ2-7, the complete variable domain reads DVKVTQSSRYLVKRTGEKVFLECVQDMDHENMFWYRQDPGLGLRLIYFSYDVKMKEKGDIPEGYSVSREKKERFSLILESASTNQTSMYLCASSFGPQDSSYEQYFGPGTRLTVT.

The J gene is TRBJ1-4, the V gene TRBV6-1; D gene ambiguous. The germline gives CDR1 MNHNS, CDR2 SASEGT. V shed 5 bases and J shed 8 bases, with 12 bases lying between them. This CDR3 contains 13 residues. CDR3 sequence (DNA): TGTGCCAGCAGTTTACGACAAGGAGAAAAACTGTTTTTT. Translating gives CASSLRQGEKLFF.

The chain recombines TRBV29-1 with TRBJ1-1; no reliable D call. CDR3 length: 12 residues. V was shortened by 4 bases and J by 0 bases, with 6 bases between the two germline ends. Germline loops: CDR1 SQVTM, CDR2 ANQGSEA. The CDR3 DNA sequence: TGCAGCGTTGTTTCAGTGAACACTGAAGCTTTCTTT. Amino acids: CSVVSVNTEAFF. Based on the CDR3 plus reference TRBV29-1 and TRBJ1-1, the full variable domain is SAVISQKPSRDICQRGTSLTIQCQVDSQVTMMFWYRQQPGQSLTLIATANQGSEATYESGFVIDKFPISRPNLTFSTLTVSNMSPEDSSIYLCSVVSVNTEAFFGQGTRLTVV.

V gene TRBV29-1 combines with J gene TRBJ2-3; TRBD2 aligns across 9 bases. V shed 1 base, J shed 5 bases, and the junction held 7 bases outside the gene matches. This CDR3 is 15 amino acids long. Germline assignment: CDR1 SQVTM and CDR2 ANQGSEA. The CDR3 nucleotides read TGCAGCGTTGAAGTTAGCGGGAGAGGGTTAGATACGCAGTATTTT. This gives the protein CSVEVSGRGLDTQYF.

The V gene is TRBV9, the J gene TRBJ1-1; D ambiguous. The CDR3 runs to 13 residues. V was clipped by 4 bases and J by 3 bases, with 10 bases between them. CDR1 and CDR2 from the germline V gene are SGDLS and YYNGEE. The CDR3 is CASSPLPDTEAFF. The DNA for the CDR3 is TGTGCCAGCAGCCCCCTACCCGACACTGAAGCTTTCTTT.

This chain uses TRBV4-2 with TRBJ1-4, with unresolved D. V was shortened by 0 bases and J by 7 bases, with 12 bases between the two germline ends. The CDR3 is made up of 15 amino acids. Germline loops: CDR1 LGHNA, CDR2 YNFKEQ. The CDR3, as DNA: TGTGCCAGCAGCCAAGAGACGGCGGGAGGTGAAAAACTGTTTTTT. Translation: CASSQETAGGEKLFF.

Concerning this clone: The same CDR3 arises from other DNA sequences in this sample as well. V usage is TRBV5-1 and J usage is TRBJ2-5; a possible D gene is TRBD1 (6 bases). The CDR3 loop spans 13 amino acids. Trimming took 0 bases from V and 4 from J, leaving 7 bases between them. CDR1 SGHRS and CDR2 YFSETQ come from the germline V gene. CDR3 nucleotide sequence: TGCGCCAGCAGCTTGGGAGGGGGAGAGACCCAGTACTTC. The encoded protein is CASSLGGGETQYF.

This chain joins TRBV6-1 and TRBJ2-7, with TRBD2 matching over 12 bases. The CDR3 contains 13 residues. The junction had 3 bases not matched to a gene; V was cut back by 5 bases and J by 7 bases. Per the germline V gene, CDR1 is MNHNS and CDR2 is SASEGT. This CDR3 reads CASSSGLAGEQYF. The CDR3 DNA follows: TGTGCCAGCAGTTCCGGACTAGCGGGGGAGCAGTACTTC.

The chain couples TRBV2 to TRBJ1-2; D unclear. Trimming stripped 7 bases from V and 2 bases from J, with 14 bases between. This CDR3 has 14 residues. CDR1 and CDR2 (germline): SNHLY, FYNNEI. The CDR3 sequence: CASINRASNYGYTF. The CDR3 DNA reads TGTGCCAGCATTAACCGAGCATCCAACTATGGCTACACCTTC. The full variable domain, its missing parts supplied by reference TRBV2 and TRBJ1-2, is EPEVTQTPSHQVTQMGQEVILRCVPISNHLYFYWYRQILGQKVEFLVSFYNNEISEKSEIFDDQFSVERPDGSNFTLKIRSTKLEDSAMYFCASINRASNYGYTFGSGTRLTVV.

The V gene is TRBV30, the J gene TRBJ2-7; a possible D gene is TRBD1 (5 bases). CDR1 and CDR2 (germline): GTSNPN, SVGIG (reference sequence). The V gene lost 2 bases and the J gene lost 1 base, with 12 bases spanning the gap. The CDR3 sequence is 14 residues long. Written as DNA, the CDR3 is TGTGCCTGGAGTCGAGGACATGGTTCCTACGAGCAGTACTTC. Its translation: CAWSRGHGSYEQYF.

The chain joins TRBV5-1 to TRBJ2-1; maybe TRBD2 (5 bases). The CDR3 covers 14 residues. Germline V CDR1 and CDR2: SGHRS, YFSETQ. Trimming took off 4 bases at V and 4 bases at J, with 12 bases between the two ends. CDR3 bases: TGCGCCAGCAGCCCGGAGGCCGCGTACAATGAGCAGTTCTTC. Translation gives CASSPEAAYNEQFF.

The V gene is TRBV6-1, the J gene TRBJ1-1, with D hard to call. The germline V and J ends were trimmed by 1 base and 0 bases, with 6 bases remaining between them. Germline assignment: CDR1 MNHNS and CDR2 SASEGT. CDR3 length equals 14 residues. The CDR3 protein is CASSEDGVNTEAFF. CDR3 nucleotides: TGTGCCAGCAGTGAAGACGGGGTGAACACTGAAGCTTTCTTT.